This T cell receptor beta chain appears in the sequencing data of a study of blood T cell repertoires in COVID-19. Overall study context: Donors in the United States, Italy and Spain gave samples during acute or convalescent COVID-19. The analysed material was cDNA or gDNA that came from T cells, B-cell-depleted T cells, or PBMCs.

In the study's own analysis: Amplified reference gene primers provided the basis for estimating nucleated cell counts. Clones were read by immunoSEQ multiplex PCR, and TCRdb kept only the in-frame ones, dropping some. The V and J calls and clone size come from that table; D and trimming were worked out from the DNA. The table lists more than 200,000 clones, roughly 90% of them singletons. The sequencing sample was made of peripheral blood. The clonotype originates from a human donor in a cohort sampled during active COVID-19.

The CDR3 reads CASSQRGMDTQYF. The CDR3 nucleotides read TGCGCCAGCAGCCAAAGGGGTATGGATACGCAGTATTTT. This chain joins TRBV4-1 and TRBJ2-3, with D maybe TRBD1 (5 bases). The CDR3 spans 13 residues. Trimming stripped 2 bases from V and 6 bases from J, with 9 bases between. Germline CDR1 MGHRA, CDR2 YSYEKL.